These 13 T cell receptor beta chains came from one sample sequenced in a study of T-cell memory formation after mild COVID-19. TCRdb re-called the 5' RACE reads with MiXCR, one entry per CDR3 protein. The table lists about 240,000 distinct CDR3 sequences, more than 8% of them singletons. The sequenced sample consisted of PBMCs or a T cell subset sorted from them (not recorded which). Source of these receptors: a man between 18 and 35 years old who had mild COVID-19 (a few samples of this study predate the infection). Cell type and time point are not known.

This clonotype was seen only a few times. This rearrangement joins TRBV4-2 to TRBJ2-5; D perhaps matches TRBD1 (5 bases). The CDR3 is 14 residues long. V was cut by 1 base and J by 3 bases, with 9 bases left in between. CDR1 is LGHNA and CDR2 is YNFKEQ in the germline V gene. In nucleotides, the CDR3 is TGTGCCAGCAGCCAAGCCGCACAGGAAGAGACCCAGTACTTC. Protein sequence: CASSQAAQEETQYF.

V usage is TRBV5-1 and J usage is TRBJ1-6, with D unresolved. V lost 1 base to trimming and J lost 5 bases, with 10 bases between them. The length of the CDR3 is 15 residues. Germline loops: CDR1 SGHRS, CDR2 YFSETQ. CDR3 protein: CASSLRSGDNSPLHF. DNA of the CDR3: TGCGCCAGCAGCTTGCGGTCAGGCGATAATTCACCCCTCCACTTT. Supplemented by reference TRBV5-1 and TRBJ1-6, the full variable domain reads KAGVTQTPRYLIKTRGQQVTLSCSPISGHRSVSWYQQTPGQGLQFLFEYFSETQRNKGNFPGRFSGRQFSNSRSEMNVSTLELGDSALYLCASSLRSGDNSPLHFGNGTRLTVT.

The sample holds a few counts of this clonotype. V gene TRBV3-1 combines with J gene TRBJ2-1; weak D call: TRBD1 (6 bases). The V end was cut by 2 bases, the J end by 4 bases, with 9 bases between. From germline, CDR1 is LGHDT and CDR2 YNNKEL (reference sequence). The CDR3 spans 14 residues. CDR3: CASSQSDRYNEQFF. The CDR3 DNA reads as TGTGCCAGCAGCCAATCCGACAGGTACAATGAGCAGTTCTTC.

This clonotype showed up just a few times. A much larger clone lies one base from this, so it may be a read error. The rearrangement links TRBV7-2 to TRBJ1-6; TRBD1 agrees at 7 bases. Germline CDR1 and CDR2: SGHTA and FQGNSA. Trimming took 3 bases from V and 10 from J; bases not matched to a gene: 12. The CDR3 extends over 16 amino acids. The DNA of the CDR3 is TGTGCCAGCAGCTTTCCCGGCAGGGGGTTCAAGTCACCCCTCCACTTT. Translation: CASSFPGRGFKSPLHF.

The chain uses TRBV4-1 and TRBJ2-3; TRBD2 matches at 12 bases. The CDR3 has 17 residues. The V gene end was trimmed by 4 bases and the J gene end by 2 bases; junction bases not matched to a gene: 7. Germline CDR1 MGHRA, CDR2 YSYEKL. The CDR3 DNA reads TGCGCCAGCAGCCGAGGGACTAGCGGGTTCCCCACAGATACGCAGTATTTT. Amino acid sequence: CASSRGTSGFPTDTQYF.

The J gene is TRBJ2-2, the V gene TRBV5-1; D unclear. Germline V gene sequence: CDR1 SGHRS, CDR2 YFSETQ. The CDR3 runs to 16 residues. The V and J ends lost 2 bases and 0 bases respectively, with 11 bases between them. As DNA, the CDR3 is TGCGCCAGCAGCTTCCGGAGCCCCGCGAACACCGGGGAGCTGTTTTTT. Its protein is CASSFRSPANTGELFF.

This clonotype was recorded a few times. Lacking the conserved final phenylalanine or tryptophan, this CDR3 likely reflects a read error. The limits of the CDR3 on the DNA are not certain, so only TCRdb's listed CDR3 is given. The rearrangement links TRBV5-1 to TRBJ2-5; whether TRBD1, the table's D call, matches the DNA was not checked. The CDR3 is 12 residues long, ends included. Germline V gives CDR1 SGHRS, CDR2 YFSETQ. The CDR3 here is CASSLSGQAGSY.

This clonotype was seen only a few times. The chain has TRBV11-1 and TRBJ2-3; no clear D. This CDR3 is 16 amino acids long. Trimming took 0 bases from V and 2 from J, leaving 12 bases between them. Germline values: CDR1 SGHAT, CDR2 FQDESV (reference sequence). The CDR3 DNA reads TGTGCCAGCAGCTTAGCCCGGCATACGGTCACAGATACGCAGTATTTT. Its translation is CASSLARHTVTDTQYF.

This clonotype was observed at least ten times. CDR3 residues: CSVEANTGELFF. CDR3 DNA sequence: TGCAGCGTTGAAGCGAACACCGGGGAGCTGTTTTTT. The chain joins TRBV29-1 to TRBJ2-2; no reliable D call. This CDR3 is 12 amino acids long. Trimming took off 1 base at V and 0 bases at J, with 0 bases between the two ends. Germline CDR1 SQVTM, CDR2 ANQGSEA.

This clonotype was seen at least ten times. The chain employs TRBV11-2 and TRBJ2-1; D gene ambiguous. Per germline, CDR1 SGHAT and CDR2 FQNNGV. V was cut by 3 bases and J by 0 bases, with 12 bases left in between. The length of the CDR3 is 16 residues. CDR3 DNA sequence: TGTGCCAGCAGCTTGTTAGTTTTCGGCTCCTACAATGAGCAGTTCTTC. This translates into CASSLLVFGSYNEQFF.

This clonotype appeared many times. The chain has TRBV12-3 or TRBV12-4 and TRBJ2-3; TRBD1 matches 8 bases. Unmatched junction bases numbered 6, after V lost 7 bases and J lost 3 bases. The length of the CDR3 is 14 residues. In DNA, the CDR3 is TGTGCCAGCACCGGAACAGGGGGTACAGATACGCAGTATTTT. Translation: CASTGTGGTDTQYF.

This clonotype was counted only a few times. CDR3 sequence (DNA): TGTGCCAGCAAGCAGGGGACTGAAGCTTTCTTT. Its protein is CASKQGTEAFF. The chain carries TRBV6-5 and TRBJ1-1; possibly TRBD1 for D (6 bases). The CDR3 covers 11 residues. Germline CDR1 is MNHEY and CDR2 is SVGAGI. Trimming took off 7 bases at V and 5 bases at J, with 8 bases between the two ends.

This clonotype has a handful of counts. This chain joins TRBV15 and TRBJ1-3; D perhaps matches TRBD1 (5 bases). Germline V gene sequence: CDR1 LNHNV, CDR2 YYDKDF (reference sequence). The CDR3 is made up of 16 amino acids. V was shortened by 2 bases and J by 3 bases, with 14 bases between the two germline ends. CDR3 DNA: TGTGCCACCAGCAGACCCGCTGGGGGTGATGGAAACACCATATATTTT. Protein sequence: CATSRPAGGDGNTIYF.